This record looks at one T cell receptor (beta chain) sequence and its context. Trimming at V came to 10 bases and at J to 5 bases, leaving 12 bases not matched to a gene. The CDR3 consists of 14 residues. In germline, CDR1 is ENHRY, CDR2 SYGVKD. The data stem from a study of cytomegalovirus exposure and HLA in healthy donors. Method: immunoSEQ multiplex PCR; TCRdb's copy keeps in-frame clones and lacks some. The sample holds 130,000 to 150,000 clones, roughly 86% seen once. This sequence originates from a man younger than 30 in good health and CMV-seropositive. What was sequenced was PBMCs. The chain uses TRBV10-3 and TRBJ2-5; 8 nucleotides match TRBD2. In DNA form, the CDR3 reads TGTGCCACCGGGGGGGGAGGGCCTGAGGAGACCCAGTACTTC. Protein: CATGGGGPEETQYF.